This passage covers 12 T cell receptor beta chains from one sample sequenced in a study of T cell responses to AZD1222 COVID-19 vaccine. The method was immunoSEQ multiplex PCR; TCRdb's version includes in-frame clones alone and lacks a portion of them. The sample lists around 250,000 clones; approximately 93% were seen once. The source material was peripheral blood, sampled on day 0 of AZD1222 vaccination. Receptors were obtained from an adult in good health.

V is TRBV6-6 and J is TRBJ2-1; 10 bases agree with TRBD2. Trimming removed 5 bases from V and 7 bases from J; junction bases left unmatched: 8. Germline values: CDR1 MNHNY, CDR2 SVGAGI (reference sequence). The CDR3 loop spans 15 amino acids. The DNA for the CDR3 is TGTGCCAGCAGTCAAAGCGGGGGGGCTCATAATGAGCAGTTCTTC. Its translation: CASSQSGGAHNEQFF.

The CDR3 DNA reads as TGTGCCAGCACCACAACAGGGGTAGGACCCCAGCATTTT. It translates to CASTTTGVGPQHF. The chain carries TRBV12-3 or TRBV12-4 and TRBJ1-5, with TRBD1 matching over 7 bases. The CDR3 is 13 amino acids. The V segment lost 7 bases and the J segment 10 bases; nucleotides outside the gene matches: 10.

This chain links TRBV2 with TRBJ1-1, with a weak D call TRBD1 (5 bases). Germline CDR1 and CDR2: SNHLY and FYNNEI. V gave up 3 bases and J gave up 0 bases, with 8 bases separating them. The CDR3 totals 14 residues. The CDR3 coding sequence is TGTGCCAGCAGTGACCCGGGACTGAACACTGAAGCTTTCTTT. This sequence encodes CASSDPGLNTEAFF.

This clone was seen only once. V gene TRBV5-1 combines with J gene TRBJ1-4, with D possibly being TRBD1 (6 bases). The CDR3 is 19 residues long. Trimming stripped 4 bases from V and 1 base from J, with 23 bases between. Germline CDR1 SGHRS, CDR2 YFSETQ. DNA of the CDR3: TGCGCCAGCAGCAAACAGGGAATCCTGGTGGGGTTAACTAATGAAAAACTGTTTTTT. Translated: CASSKQGILVGLTNEKLFF.

V gene TRBV7-6 combines with J gene TRBJ1-6, with TRBD1 matching over 7 bases. This CDR3 comprises 15 residues. The trim removed 5 bases at V and 8 bases at J, leaving 9 bases unmatched. Germline V gives CDR1 SGHVS, CDR2 FNYEAQ. The CDR3 coding sequence is TGTGCCAGCAGCCAACGACAGGGTGGCGATTCACCCCTCCACTTT. This codes for CASSQRQGGDSPLHF.

The chain combines TRBV7-9 with TRBJ2-1; 7 nucleotides align to TRBD1. The CDR3 runs to 15 residues. V lost 4 bases, J lost 3 bases, and 6 bases stayed unmatched. CDR1 is SEHNR and CDR2 is FQNEAQ in the germline V gene (reference sequence). CDR3 bases: TGTGCCAGCAGCTCCCCGGGACAGTTCTACAATGAGCAGTTCTTC. Translating it yields CASSSPGQFYNEQFF.

This clone was seen once. The CDR3 is CSVIGQLNTEAFF. CDR3 bases: TGCAGCGTTATCGGACAGCTGAACACTGAAGCTTTCTTT. V gene TRBV29-1 combines with J gene TRBJ1-1, with a tentative D call TRBD1 (6 bases). Germline CDR1 reads SQVTM; CDR2 reads ANQGSEA. This CDR3 has 13 residues. V was pared by 5 bases and J by 0 bases, with 10 bases between.

V gene TRBV5-4 combines with J gene TRBJ1-2; TRBD1 is a possible D gene (5 bases). In germline, CDR1 is SGHNT, CDR2 YYREEE (reference sequence). This CDR3 has 15 amino acids. The V and J ends lost 0 bases and 6 bases respectively, with 15 bases between them. The CDR3 DNA reads as TGTGCCAGCAGCTTGGCTGTCGCAGGGATGGATGGCTACACCTTC. Translated, it gives CASSLAVAGMDGYTF.

This clone was observed a handful of times. V gene TRBV7-9 combines with J gene TRBJ2-2; possible D gene TRBD2, 5 bases. The CDR3 contains 15 residues. V gave up 5 bases and J gave up 7 bases, with 17 bases separating them. Germline V CDR1 and CDR2: SEHNR, FQNEAQ (reference sequence). The CDR3 DNA is TGTGCCAGCAGCCCGCGAGGGAACGGGCGCGGGGAGCTGTTTTTT. Amino acid sequence: CASSPRGNGRGELFF.

The chain combines TRBV2 with TRBJ2-7; maybe TRBD2 (6 bases). Germline V gene sequence: CDR1 SNHLY, CDR2 FYNNEI. This CDR3 comprises 14 residues. The V and J ends lost 6 bases and 5 bases respectively, with 17 bases between them. The CDR3 protein is CASRVRDSRDEQYF. The CDR3 coding sequence is TGTGCCAGCAGGGTGCGGGACTCCCGAGACGAGCAGTACTTC. Variable domain in full (rest from reference TRBV2 and TRBJ2-7): EPEVTQTPSHQVTQMGQEVILRCVPISNHLYFYWYRQILGQKVEFLVSFYNNEISEKSEIFDDQFSVERPDGSNFTLKIRSTKLEDSAMYFCASRVRDSRDEQYFGPGTRLTVT.

This clone turned up a few times. The V gene is TRBV5-1, the J gene TRBJ2-1; 9 positions match TRBD2. Germline V gene data show CDR1 as SGHRS and CDR2 as YFSETQ. V lost 3 bases to trimming and J lost 4 bases; unmatched junction nucleotides: 5. The CDR3 has 15 amino acids. Here the CDR3 reads CASSSGTSPYNEQFF. The DNA for the CDR3 is TGCGCCAGCAGCTCCGGGACTAGCCCTTACAATGAGCAGTTCTTC.

The V and J genes are TRBV11-2 and TRBJ2-7, with 11 bases identical to TRBD2. From germline, CDR1 is SGHAT and CDR2 FQNNGV. The length of the CDR3 is 15 residues. Losses at the gene ends were 1 base for V and 3 bases for J; bases not matched to a gene: 2. For the CDR3, the DNA is TGTGCCAGCAGCTTAGGACTAGCGGGATTCTACGAGCAGTACTTC. As protein: CASSLGLAGFYEQYF.